This passage covers 2 T cell receptor beta chains from one sample sequenced in a study of cytomegalovirus exposure and HLA in healthy donors (dated by TCRdb to about 2017). Library construction relied on the immunoSEQ multiplex PCR assay. For the multiplex PCR, a mixture combining 60 forward primers for TCR Vbeta segments and 13 reverse primers for TCR Jbeta segments was used. The immuneACCESS repertoire file appears here via TCRdb, limited to in-frame rearrangements. These files lack a portion of the clones; in checked studies, under half of the deficit traces to unresolved V genes, and the cause of the others is not known. The sample contains approximately 150,000 clones, about 75% of them found a single time. Of the sample, over 3% is held by the ten largest clones. The sequenced sample was PBMCs. These receptors came from a man aged 35 to 55 in good health and CMV-seronegative.

The CDR3 loop reads CASSVGPGQGAEQYF. In DNA, the CDR3 is TGTGCCAGCAGCGTAGGACCGGGACAGGGGGCCGAGCAGTACTTC. The chain carries TRBV9 and TRBJ2-5; 12 nucleotides agree with TRBD1. Matching the DNA end better, TRBJ2-7 makes the J call doubtful. This CDR3 has 15 amino acids. Germline CDR1 is SGDLS and CDR2 is YYNGEE.

Details on this clone: One junction end disagrees with the germline gene, perhaps due to a read error. The rearrangement joins TRBV27 to TRBJ1-2; 7 bases align to TRBD1. This CDR3 has 13 amino acids. Germline assignment: CDR1 MNHEY and CDR2 SMNVEV (reference sequence). CDR3 sequence (DNA): TGTGCCAGCAGTTTAAGGGCAGGGGGACACTCGGTCTTC. Amino acids: CASSLRAGGHSVF.